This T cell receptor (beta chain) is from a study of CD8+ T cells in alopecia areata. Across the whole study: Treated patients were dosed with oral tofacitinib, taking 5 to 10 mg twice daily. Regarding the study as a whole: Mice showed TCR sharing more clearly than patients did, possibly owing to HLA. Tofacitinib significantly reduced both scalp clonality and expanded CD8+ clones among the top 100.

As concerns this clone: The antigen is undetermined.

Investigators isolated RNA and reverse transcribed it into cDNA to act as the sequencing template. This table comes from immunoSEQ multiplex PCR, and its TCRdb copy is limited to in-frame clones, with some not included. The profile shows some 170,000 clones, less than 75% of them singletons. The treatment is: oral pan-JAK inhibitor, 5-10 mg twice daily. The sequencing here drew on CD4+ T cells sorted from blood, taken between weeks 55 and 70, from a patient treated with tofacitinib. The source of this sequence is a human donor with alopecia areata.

The CDR3 sequence: CASSFSGSGELFF. The CDR3 DNA is TGTGCCAGCAGCTTTTCCGGGTCCGGGGAGCTGTTTTTT. This chain uses TRBV7-9 with TRBJ2-2; no firm D call. Trimming stripped 3 bases from V and 6 bases from J, with 8 bases between. Germline assignment: CDR1 SEHNR and CDR2 FQNEAQ (reference sequence). The CDR3 extends over 13 amino acids.